This TCR beta chain was recorded in a study of cytomegalovirus exposure and HLA in healthy donors. Regarding the study as a whole: Later on, an analysis tied about 17,000 TCR beta sequences to HLA alleles at 0.05 false discovery rate. V- and J-gene trimming of TCR beta was linked (in a later analysis) to a missense DCLRE1C variant. There were some V segments, including TRBV6-2 and TRBV6-3, excluded as indistinguishable.

As to this clone: Its specificity is not known.

The V end lost 5 bases, the J end lost 7 bases, and 14 bases lay between the germline ends. CDR3 size: 14 residues. CDR1 MNHNS and CDR2 SASEGT come from the germline V gene. The PCR used 60 Vbeta and 13 Jbeta primers. How the authors handled the data: Later reanalysis found around 74 million unique TCR beta chains, around 11 million of them shared. Clones were read by immunoSEQ multiplex PCR, and TCRdb kept only the in-frame ones, dropping some. The V and J calls and the clone size are those of that table, but D and trimming were determined from the DNA. This table holds approximately 130,000 clones, about 76% found once.

Sequencing used PBMCs. This receptor was identified in a woman aged 40 to 55 in good health and CMV-seronegative. V is TRBV6-1 and J is TRBJ1-4, with a weak D call TRBD1 (5 bases). The CDR3 spells CASSRKGPGEKLFF. CDR3 DNA sequence: TGTGCCAGCAGTCGAAAGGGGCCGGGTGAAAAACTGTTTTTT.